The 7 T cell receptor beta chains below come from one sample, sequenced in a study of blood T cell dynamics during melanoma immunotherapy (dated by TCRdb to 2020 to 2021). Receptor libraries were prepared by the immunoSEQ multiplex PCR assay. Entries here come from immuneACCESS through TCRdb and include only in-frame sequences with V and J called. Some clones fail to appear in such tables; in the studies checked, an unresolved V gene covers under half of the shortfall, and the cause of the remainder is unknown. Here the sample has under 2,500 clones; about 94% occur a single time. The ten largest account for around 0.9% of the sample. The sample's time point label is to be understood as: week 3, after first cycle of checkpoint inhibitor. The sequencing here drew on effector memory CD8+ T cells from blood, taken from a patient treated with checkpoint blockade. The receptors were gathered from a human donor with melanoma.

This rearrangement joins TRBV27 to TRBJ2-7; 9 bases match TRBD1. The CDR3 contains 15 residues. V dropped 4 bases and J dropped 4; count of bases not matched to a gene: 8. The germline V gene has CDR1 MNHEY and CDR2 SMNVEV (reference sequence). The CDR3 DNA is TGTGCCAGCAGTTCCTCCGGGACAGGGATTTACGAGCAGTACTTC. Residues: CASSSSGTGIYEQYF.

CDR3 amino acids: CASSLEYEQYF. The CDR3 DNA is TGTGCCAGCAGCTTGGAGTACGAGCAGTACTTC. The chain is built from TRBV5-6 and TRBJ2-7, with D unresolved. Per the germline V gene, CDR1 is SGHDT and CDR2 is YYEEEE. The CDR3 sequence is 11 residues long. V shed 0 bases and J shed 4 bases, with 2 bases lying between them.

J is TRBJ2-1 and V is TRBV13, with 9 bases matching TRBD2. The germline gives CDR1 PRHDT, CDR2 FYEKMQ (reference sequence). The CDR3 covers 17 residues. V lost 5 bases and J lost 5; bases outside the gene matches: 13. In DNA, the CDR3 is TGTGCCAGCAGCCCCCCGTGGGCGGGAGGGCCTGACAATGAGCAGTTCTTC. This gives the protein CASSPPWAGGPDNEQFF.

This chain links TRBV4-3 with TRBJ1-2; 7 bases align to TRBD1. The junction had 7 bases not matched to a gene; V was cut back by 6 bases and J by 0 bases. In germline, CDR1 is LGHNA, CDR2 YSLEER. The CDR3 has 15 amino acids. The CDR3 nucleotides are TGCGCCAGCAGAGGGGACAGACTATCTAACTATGGCTACACCTTC. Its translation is CASRGDRLSNYGYTF.

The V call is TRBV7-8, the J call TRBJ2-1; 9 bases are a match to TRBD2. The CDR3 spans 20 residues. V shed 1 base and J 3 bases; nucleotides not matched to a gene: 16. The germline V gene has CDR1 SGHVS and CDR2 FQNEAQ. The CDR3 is CASSLERGGGLAGHYNEQFF. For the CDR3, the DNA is TGTGCCAGCAGCTTAGAGCGGGGAGGAGGTCTAGCGGGGCACTACAATGAGCAGTTCTTC.

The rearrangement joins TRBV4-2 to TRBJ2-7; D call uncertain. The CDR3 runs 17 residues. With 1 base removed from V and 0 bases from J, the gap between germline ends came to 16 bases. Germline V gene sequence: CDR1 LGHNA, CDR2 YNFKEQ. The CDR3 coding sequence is TGTGCCAGCAGCCAAGGATTACAGCGACTTGACTCCTACGAGCAGTACTTC. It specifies CASSQGLQRLDSYEQYF.

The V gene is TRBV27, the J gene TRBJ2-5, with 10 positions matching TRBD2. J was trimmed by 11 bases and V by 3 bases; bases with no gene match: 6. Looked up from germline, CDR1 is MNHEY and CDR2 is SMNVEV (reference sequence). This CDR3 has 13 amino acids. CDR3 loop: CASSFGLAVEQYF. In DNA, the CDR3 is TGTGCCAGCAGTTTCGGACTAGCGGTTGAGCAGTACTTC.